This T cell receptor (beta chain) was obtained from a study of monozygotic twins with inflammatory bowel disease. Findings and limits, study-wide: Those with IBD had lower TCRbeta diversity (inverse Simpson) than their healthy co-twins did. Results did not support any single strong IBD-associated signal or clonotype. Lower sharing of clonotypes with other individuals was seen in IBD patients than in healthy twins. This was most marked in patients showing signs of disease activity.

UMIs that had a 6-nucleotide sample barcode were put in using template switching. TCRdb re-called the 5' RACE reads, yielding one record per CDR3 amino acid sequence without DNA. The listing contains around 410,000 distinct CDR3 sequences. On this clonotype itself: Its cognate antigen is unknown.

The source material was blood. The clonotype was recovered from a human donor with ulcerative colitis or Crohn's disease, or a healthy co-twin of an affected twin (not recorded which).

The CDR3 protein is CASSQDTGRETQYF. The V and J genes are TRBV4-2 and TRBJ2-5. This CDR3 has 14 residues. Germline assignment: CDR1 LGHNA and CDR2 YNFKEQ.